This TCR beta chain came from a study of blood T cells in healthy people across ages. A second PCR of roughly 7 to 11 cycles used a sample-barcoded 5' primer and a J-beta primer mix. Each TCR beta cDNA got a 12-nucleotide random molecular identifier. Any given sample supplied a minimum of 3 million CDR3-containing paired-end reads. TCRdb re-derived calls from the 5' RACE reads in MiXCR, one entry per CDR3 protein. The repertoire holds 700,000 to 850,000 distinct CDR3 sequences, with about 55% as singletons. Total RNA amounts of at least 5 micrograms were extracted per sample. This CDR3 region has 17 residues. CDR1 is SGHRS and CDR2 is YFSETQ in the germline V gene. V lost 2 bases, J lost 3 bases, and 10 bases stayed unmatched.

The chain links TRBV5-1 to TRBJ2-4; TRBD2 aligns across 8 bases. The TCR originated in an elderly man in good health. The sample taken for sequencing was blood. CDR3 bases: TGCGCCAGCAGCTTTTTGGCTAGCGGGTCCAACAAAAACATTCAGTACTTC. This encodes CASSFLASGSNKNIQYF.